Described below is a single T cell receptor (beta chain) sequence and its context. The data are from a study of control samples from healthy donors and cancer patients. The CDR3 has 15 amino acids. Germline CDR1 reads MNHEY; CDR2 reads SVGAGI. Trimming took 6 bases from V and 2 from J, leaving 14 bases between them. This table comes from immunoSEQ multiplex PCR, and its TCRdb copy is limited to in-frame clones, with some not included. Among over 85,000 clones listed, about 81% were seen once. The TCR originated in a man aged 70 or older with lung cancer. The specimen sequenced was PBMCs. The V gene is TRBV6-5, the J gene TRBJ2-1; maybe TRBD1 (6 bases). The DNA of the CDR3 is TGTGCCAGCAGGAGCCCAGGGGCGACCTACAATGAGCAGTTCTTC. Its protein is CASRSPGATYNEQFF.